This entry lists 21 T cell receptor beta chains sequenced from one sample in a study of post-analysis software for immune sequencing data. General observations from the study: When patients were compared with controls, five TRBV segments were more frequent, TRBV5-6, TRBV5-1 and TRBV20-1 among them.

Antigen specificity for these receptors is unknown. Carried by the TCR beta cDNA libraries were unique molecular identifiers. TCRdb recomputed calls from the PCR reads with MiXCR, one row per CDR3 protein. The sample records approximately 690,000 distinct CDR3 sequences, around 60% being singletons. Source material: blood. The receptors come from a girl between 2 and 10 years old with multiple sclerosis.

The V call is TRBV5-1, the J call TRBJ2-7, with 9 bases matching TRBD1. CDR3 length equals 16 residues. J lost 5 bases, V lost 1 base, and 10 bases had no gene match. Germline lookup yields CDR1 SGHRS and CDR2 YFSETQ. The CDR3 DNA reads TGCGCCAGCAGCTTGTGGGGGACAGGGTCGGGTGACGAGCAGTACTTC. This encodes CASSLWGTGSGDEQYF.

The chain carries TRBV29-1 and TRBJ2-1; 8 bases line up with TRBD1. V dropped 2 bases and J dropped 6; count of bases not matched to a gene: 15. The CDR3 extends over 17 amino acids. CDR1 and CDR2 from the germline V gene are SQVTM and ANQGSEA. Here the CDR3 reads CSVEIWSGQGIGNEQFF. The CDR3 coding sequence is TGCAGCGTTGAAATATGGTCCGGACAGGGAATCGGCAATGAGCAGTTCTTC.

The chain uses TRBV29-1 and TRBJ1-1; 8 bases map to TRBD1. The CDR3 is 11 amino acids. Trimming cost V 7 bases and J 7 bases; bases outside gene matches: 5. The germline V gene has CDR1 SQVTM and CDR2 ANQGSEA. CDR3 region: CSDRQGLEAFF. CDR3 DNA sequence: TGCAGCGACCGACAGGGGCTTGAAGCTTTCTTT.

V usage is TRBV20-1 and J usage is TRBJ1-1, with no clear D. The germline V gene has CDR1 DFQATT and CDR2 SNEGSKA (reference sequence). The V gene lost 6 bases and the J gene lost 0 bases, with 11 bases spanning the gap. This CDR3 comprises 13 residues. The CDR3 region is CSAAEELNTEAFF. CDR3 coding DNA: TGCAGTGCCGCCGAAGAGTTGAACACTGAAGCTTTCTTT.

This chain joins TRBV12-3 or TRBV12-4 and TRBJ2-5, with 9 positions matching TRBD2. The CDR3 contains 15 residues. J lost 1 base, V lost 3 bases, and 3 bases had no gene match. The CDR3 protein is CASSFGAGGQETQYF. The CDR3 bases are TGTGCCAGCAGTTTCGGAGCGGGAGGCCAAGAGACCCAGTACTTC.

This clonotype turned up a few times. The V gene is TRBV4-1, the J gene TRBJ1-1, with 11 bases lining up with TRBD1. With V trimmed by 2 bases and J by 1 base, 3 bases remained unmatched. CDR3 size: 16 residues. In germline, CDR1 is MGHRA, CDR2 YSYEKL. The CDR3 here is CASSQLDRGQNTEAFF. The CDR3 coding sequence is TGCGCCAGCAGCCAATTGGACAGGGGGCAGAACACTGAAGCTTTCTTT.

The rearrangement links TRBV15 to TRBJ1-1; possible D gene TRBD1, 5 bases. Trimming cost V 0 bases and J 10 bases, with 12 bases left between them. CDR3 length: 13 amino acids. Germline V gene lookup returns CDR1 LNHNV and CDR2 YYDKDF (reference sequence). CDR3 amino acids: CATSRDRVTVAFF. The CDR3 DNA reads as TGTGCCACCAGCAGAGATCGGGTGACAGTAGCTTTCTTT.

The chain couples TRBV12-5 to TRBJ2-5, with TRBD1 as a possible D gene (6 bases). Trimming took 6 bases from V and 4 from J, leaving 12 bases between them. The CDR3 totals 13 residues. Germline CDR1 is LGHNT and CDR2 is FRNRAP. The CDR3 loop is CASGTGKGETQYF. The CDR3 nucleotides are TGTGCTAGTGGCACAGGGAAGGGAGAGACCCAGTACTTC.

The rearrangement uses TRBV29-1 and TRBJ1-5, with D uncertain. The germline CDR1 and CDR2 sequences are SQVTM and ANQGSEA. V lost 5 bases, J lost 3 bases, and 11 bases lay in between. This CDR3 spans 13 amino acids. CDR3 residues: CSVSWTNNQPQHF. DNA of the CDR3: TGCAGCGTTTCGTGGACTAACAATCAGCCCCAGCATTTT.

V and J are TRBV20-1 and TRBJ2-5; 9 nucleotides agree with TRBD2. This CDR3 is 17 amino acids long. The ends lost 6 bases at V and 5 bases at J; junction bases unmatched: 19. Germline V CDR1 and CDR2: DFQATT, SNEGSKA (reference sequence). CDR3 bases: TGCAGTGCAACCCCCATAGCGGGAGTATTCCTGGCGGAGACCCAGTACTTC. Its protein product is CSATPIAGVFLAETQYF.

As DNA, the CDR3 is TGCGCCAGCAGCTTGGCCCCTAGCGGGAGTGTCGACGAGCAGTACTTC. This encodes CASSLAPSGSVDEQYF. The gene calls are TRBV5-1 and TRBJ2-4; 10 bases line up with TRBD2. The J call may be in error: the DNA end matches TRBJ2-7 better. This CDR3 comprises 16 residues. Germline CDR1 SGHRS, CDR2 YFSETQ.

The chain carries TRBV7-2 and TRBJ2-1; D uncertain. The CDR3 totals 12 residues. The V gene's germline CDR1 is SGHTA and CDR2 FQGNSA. V lost 1 base to trimming and J lost 9 bases, with 7 bases between them. CDR3 nucleotides: TGTGCCAGCAGCTTAGAAGTTGTTGAGCAGTTCTTC. This codes for CASSLEVVEQFF.

This clonotype occurred a few times. This chain links TRBV20-1 with TRBJ2-1; unclear D gene. The V gene lost 5 bases and the J gene lost 5 bases, with 4 bases spanning the gap. The CDR3 has 10 amino acids. The germline CDR1 and CDR2 sequences are DFQATT and SNEGSKA (reference sequence). The CDR3, as DNA: TGCAGTGCTGCAAACAATGAGCAGTTCTTC. Its translation: CSAANNEQFF.

The J gene is TRBJ1-4, the V gene TRBV29-1; 11 bases are shared with TRBD1. The CDR3 is made up of 12 amino acids. Germline assignment: CDR1 SQVTM and CDR2 ANQGSEA. Trimming cost V 3 bases and J 10 bases; bases outside gene matches: 1. The CDR3 here is CSVEGTGGKLFF. The CDR3 DNA reads TGCAGCGTTGAGGGGACAGGGGGAAAACTGTTTTTT.

V and J are TRBV10-3 and TRBJ1-1, with D uncertain. Looked up from germline, CDR1 is ENHRY and CDR2 is SYGVKD. This CDR3 spans 15 amino acids. V was shortened by 0 bases and J by 0 bases, with 8 bases between the two germline ends. For the CDR3, the DNA is TGTGCCATCAGTGAGTCGGCATTAATGAACACTGAAGCTTTCTTT. Translation gives CAISESALMNTEAFF.

This rearrangement joins TRBV5-1 to TRBJ1-5; D call uncertain. CDR3 length: 16 residues. V was trimmed by 1 base and J by 3 bases, leaving 14 bases between them. Germline assignment: CDR1 SGHRS and CDR2 YFSETQ. The CDR3 loop reads CASSLTGRESNQPQHF. CDR3 bases: TGCGCCAGCAGCTTGACTGGGAGAGAATCCAATCAGCCCCAGCATTTT.

The chain joins TRBV6-5 to TRBJ1-2; 8 bases agree with TRBD1. Looked up from germline, CDR1 is MNHEY and CDR2 is SVGAGI. After removal of 6 bases from V and 4 bases from J, the junction contained 7 bases not matched to a gene. CDR3 length equals 14 residues. CDR3 bases: TGTGCCAGCAGGGGGGACAGGACTTTCTATGGCTACACCTTC. It is translated as CASRGDRTFYGYTF.

Note on this clonotype: An end of the junction differs from the germline gene, which may be a read error. The chain joins TRBV5-1 to TRBJ2-7; 7 bases agree with TRBD2. From germline, CDR1 is SGHRS and CDR2 YFSETQ. The CDR3 extends over 14 amino acids. As DNA, the CDR3 is TGCGCCAGCAGCTGGCTAGCGGTCCCTTACGAGCGGTACTTC. Residues: CASSWLAVPYERYF.

This clonotype was counted a few times. V gene TRBV20-1 combines with J gene TRBJ2-7; tentatively, D is TRBD1 (6 bases). Trimming took off 0 bases at V and 2 bases at J, with 11 bases between the two ends. This CDR3 region has 14 residues. Germline V lookup: CDR1 DFQATT, CDR2 SNEGSKA (reference sequence). The CDR3 bases are TGCAGTGCTAGAGAACCGGCAGGGGCCTACGAGCAGTACTTC. Translated, it gives CSAREPAGAYEQYF.

This clonotype was seen a few times. This sequence joins TRBV7-9 and TRBJ1-6; TRBD1 is a possible D gene (6 bases). The CDR3 length is 12 residues. Germline assignment: CDR1 SEHNR and CDR2 FQNEAQ (reference sequence). V dropped 7 bases and J dropped 10 bases, with 11 bases sitting between them. This CDR3 reads CASTTGNSPLHF. Here the CDR3 DNA reads TGTGCCAGCACCACAGGGAACTCACCCCTCCACTTT.

This clonotype was observed at least ten times. This chain connects TRBV7-2 to TRBJ2-1; TRBD2 aligns across 14 bases. This CDR3 has 15 amino acids. Germline CDR1 SGHTA, CDR2 FQGNSA. With V trimmed by 5 bases and J by 7 bases, 4 bases remained unmatched. The CDR3 region has the DNA TGTGCCAGCAGCCAGGGACTAGCGGGAGTTAATGAGCAGTTCTTC. Translating gives CASSQGLAGVNEQFF. Filled out from reference TRBV7-2 and TRBJ2-1, the complete variable domain reads GAGVSQSPSNKVTEKGKDVELRCDPISGHTALYWYRQSLGQGLEFLIYFQGNSAPDKSGLPSDRFSAERTGGSVSTLTIQRTQQEDSAVYLCASSQGLAGVNEQFFGPGTRLTVL.